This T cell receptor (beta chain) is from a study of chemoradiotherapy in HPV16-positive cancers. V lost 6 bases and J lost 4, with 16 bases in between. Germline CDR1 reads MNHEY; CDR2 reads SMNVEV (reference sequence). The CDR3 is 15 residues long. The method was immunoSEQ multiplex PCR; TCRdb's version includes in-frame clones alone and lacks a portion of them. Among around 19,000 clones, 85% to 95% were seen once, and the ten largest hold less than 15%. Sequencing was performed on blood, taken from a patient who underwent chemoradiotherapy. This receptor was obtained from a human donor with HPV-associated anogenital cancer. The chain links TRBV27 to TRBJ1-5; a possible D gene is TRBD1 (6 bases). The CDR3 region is CASRETGASNQPQHF. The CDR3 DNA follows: TGTGCCAGCAGGGAAACGGGGGCGAGTAATCAGCCCCAGCATTTT.